These T cell receptor beta chains were read from a single sample in a study of T cell repertoires in cytomegalovirus infection. TCRdb analysed the reads with MiXCR anew, one entry per CDR3 protein. The sample includes approximately 250,000 distinct CDR3 sequences, approximately 13% seen only once; the top ten take under 2%. The sample taken for sequencing was PBMCs. These receptors were obtained from a human donor in good health (CMV status not recorded). Some clones in this sample may be carry-over from other donors' samples. Both conserved end residues are part of each CDR3. The D gene is left open where the match is weak. Rows give clone size only sometimes, using once, few, many, or a class for an expanded clone.

V: TRBV4-2; J: TRBJ2-2; size: few; D: TRBD2; DNA: TGTGCCAGCAGCCAAGCTAGCGGGGGAACCACCGGGGAGCTGTTTTTT; CDR3: CASSQASGGTTGELFF
V: TRBV20-1; J: TRBJ2-7; size: few; D: -; DNA: TGCAGTGCTAGAACACAGGGTGGTAGTAGCTCCTACGAGCAGTACTTC; CDR3: CSARTQGGSSSYEQYF
V: TRBV11-2; J: TRBJ1-2; size: many; D: -; DNA: TGTGCCAGCAGCTTAGATCGGATAGGACAGCGTAACTATGGCTACACCTTC; CDR3: CASSLDRIGQRNYGYTF
V: TRBV5-4; J: TRBJ2-5; size: -; D: TRBD1; DNA: TGTGCCAGCGTACCTGGGACAGGGGAGACCCAGTACTTC; CDR3: CASVPGTGETQYF
V: TRBV30; J: TRBJ2-7; size: -; D: TRBD2; DNA: TGTGCCTGGAGTCTCGGACTAGCGGGAGGTGAGCAGTACTTC; CDR3: CAWSLGLAGGEQYF
V: TRBV7-9; J: TRBJ2-7; size: many; D: TRBD1; DNA: TGTGCCAGCAGTTTTGCACAGGGGTACTACGAGCAGTACTTC; CDR3: CASSFAQGYYEQYF
V: TRBV28; J: TRBJ1-2; size: many; D: TRBD1; DNA: TGTGCCAGCAGTTTAGGGCAGGGGGCTGGCTATGGCTACACCTTC; CDR3: CASSLGQGAGYGYTF
V: TRBV7-9; J: TRBJ1-2; size: -; D: -; DNA: TGTGCCAGCAGCCCCTATACCATCCGGGACATAGCTGGCTACACCTTC; CDR3: CASSPYTIRDIAGYTF
V: TRBV10-3; J: TRBJ2-7; size: few; D: TRBD2; DNA: TGTGCCATCAGTGTGGGACTAGCGGGAGACCACGAGCAGTACTTC; CDR3: CAISVGLAGDHEQYF
V: TRBV5-6; J: TRBJ2-3; size: many; D: -; DNA: TGTGCCAGCAGCTTGGCGGGGGCTCTCACAGATACGCAGTATTTT; CDR3: CASSLAGALTDTQYF
V: TRBV19; J: TRBJ2-1; size: many; D: -; DNA: TGTGCCAGTAGCAAGCGGGACAGCCTCCCCTCCTACAATGAGCAGTTCTTC; CDR3: CASSKRDSLPSYNEQFF
V: TRBV28; J: TRBJ2-6; size: -; D: -; DNA: TGTGCCAGCAGTCCCCCCGGAGGCGCCGGGGCCAACGTCCTGACTTTC; CDR3: CASSPPGGAGANVLTF
V: TRBV7-2; J: TRBJ1-6; size: -; D: -; DNA: TGTGCCAGCAGCCCGGACGGAGAAAAGTTCCCCCTCCACTTT; CDR3: CASSPDGEKFPLHF
V: TRBV19; J: TRBJ2-1; size: many; D: TRBD2; DNA: TGTGCCAGTAGTCATGGACTAGCGGGGGTCATCTCCTACAATGAGCAGTTCTTC; CDR3: CASSHGLAGVISYNEQFF
V: TRBV19; J: TRBJ1-2; size: many; D: -; DNA: TGTGCCAGTAGTCCCCGGACAGCCCTGGGGTATGGCTACACCTTC; CDR3: CASSPRTALGYGYTF
V: TRBV6-2/TRBV6-3; J: TRBJ2-5; size: many; D: TRBD1; DNA: TGTGCCAGCAGTCTACAGGGGAGAAGGGAGACCCAGTACTTC; CDR3: CASSLQGRRETQYF
V: TRBV10-3; J: TRBJ2-7; size: few; D: TRBD1; DNA: TGTGCCATCAGGGGGGACAGGGGGCAATCCGAGCAGTACTTC; CDR3: CAIRGDRGQSEQYF
V: TRBV28; J: TRBJ2-5; size: medium-sized; D: -; DNA: TGTGCCAGCAGTCCTCAGGAAGAGACCCAGTACTTC; CDR3: CASSPQEETQYF
V: TRBV7-2; J: TRBJ2-1; size: many; D: TRBD2; DNA: TGTGCCAGCAGCTTAGTCGGTAGCGGGAGAGAGCAGTTCTTC; CDR3: CASSLVGSGREQFF
V: TRBV14; J: TRBJ2-7; size: -; D: TRBD1; DNA: TGTGCCAGCAGCCAAGATTTCCGGACAGGGAACTCCTACGAGCAGTACTTC; CDR3: CASSQDFRTGNSYEQYF
V: TRBV7-9; J: TRBJ2-7; size: many; D: TRBD2; DNA: TGTGCCAGCAGCTCACTAGCGGGAGGGCCCCCCTACGAGCAGTACTTC; CDR3: CASSSLAGGPPYEQYF
V: TRBV4-3; J: TRBJ2-1; size: -; D: -; DNA: TGCGCCAGCAGCCAAGATTCGGGGGATGGCAATGAGCAGTTCTTC; CDR3: CASSQDSGDGNEQFF
V: TRBV28; J: TRBJ2-7; size: many; D: -; DNA: TGTGCCAGCACCACTCAGAGCTCCTACGAGCAGTACTTC; CDR3: CASTTQSSYEQYF
V: TRBV25-1; J: TRBJ1-4; size: -; D: -; DNA: TGTGCCAGCAGTGAATGGGGGGCGACTGAGGAAAAACTGTTTTTT; CDR3: CASSEWGATEEKLFF
V: TRBV2; J: TRBJ2-1; size: -; D: -; DNA: TGTGCCAGCAGACTGATCGACAGGAGTTCAATGAGCAGGAGGCAGGAGTTCAATGAGCAGTTCTTC; CDR3: CASRLIDRSSMSRRQEFNEQFF
V: TRBV28; J: TRBJ2-3; size: many; D: -; DNA: TGTGCCAGCAGTGACCAAGATACGCAGTATTTT; CDR3: CASSDQDTQYF
V: TRBV19; J: TRBJ1-3; size: many; D: TRBD1; DNA: TGTGCCGCGGGGGACCACAGGGGCTCTGGAAACACCATATATTTT; CDR3: CAAGDHRGSGNTIYF
V: TRBV9; J: TRBJ1-1; size: few; D: -; DNA: TGTGCCAGCAGCGTAACAGGAGGAAGCACTGAAGCTTTCTTT; CDR3: CASSVTGGSTEAFF
V: TRBV7-9; J: TRBJ2-7; size: few; D: -; DNA: TGTGCCAGCAGCCCTAAGGCCCCGAGAGGGGGAATCTACGAGCAGTACTTC; CDR3: CASSPKAPRGGIYEQYF
V: TRBV29-1; J: TRBJ2-1; size: few; D: TRBD2; DNA: TGCAGCGTGATGGCGGGAGTCGGCAATGAGCAGTTCTTC; CDR3: CSVMAGVGNEQFF
V: TRBV6-1; J: TRBJ2-2; size: many; D: TRBD2; DNA: TGTGCCAGCTGGCGAACTAGCGGGGGGAGCACCCGGGGCACCGGGGAGCTGTTTTTT; CDR3: CASWRTSGGSTRGTGELFF
V: TRBV4-3; J: TRBJ2-3; size: -; D: -; DNA: TGCGCCAGCAGCCAAGATGGGGGAGGAGGAGATACGCAGTATTTT; CDR3: CASSQDGGGGDTQYF
V: TRBV12-3/TRBV12-4; J: TRBJ2-7; size: -; D: TRBD1; DNA: TGTGCCAGCAGTATGACAGGGGGCGACGACGAGCAGTACTTC; CDR3: CASSMTGGDDEQYF
V: TRBV7-2; J: TRBJ2-5; size: many; D: -; DNA: TGTGCCAGCAGCGCCCAAAAAGAGACCCAGTACTTC; CDR3: CASSAQKETQYF
V: TRBV7-2; J: TRBJ1-6; size: many; D: TRBD1; DNA: TGTGCCAGCAGGCCCGGACAGGAGTATAATTCACCCCTCCACTTT; CDR3: CASRPGQEYNSPLHF
V: TRBV7-9; J: TRBJ2-7; size: many; D: -; DNA: TGTGCCAGCAGCTTAAGGCGGCCCCCGAACGAGCAGTACTTC; CDR3: CASSLRRPPNEQYF
V: TRBV20-1; J: TRBJ2-7; size: many; D: -; DNA: TGCAGTGCTAGGCCGAGAACGGGACGGGGGACCTACGAGCAGTACTTC; CDR3: CSARPRTGRGTYEQYF
V: TRBV20-1; J: TRBJ1-1; size: -; D: -; DNA: TGCAGTGCTAGAGATCGGGTGGGGACCGGGAACACTGAAGCTTTCTTT; CDR3: CSARDRVGTGNTEAFF
V: TRBV28; J: TRBJ1-2; size: many; D: TRBD1; DNA: TGTGCCAGCAGTTCTACTTGGACAGGGGCGAATAACTATGGCTACACCTTC; CDR3: CASSSTWTGANNYGYTF
V: TRBV7-2; J: TRBJ2-7; size: many; D: TRBD2; DNA: TGTGCCAGCAGCTTAGGGGGGACTACTAGTTACGAGCAGTACTTC; CDR3: CASSLGGTTSYEQYF
V: TRBV19; J: TRBJ2-6; size: -; D: TRBD1; DNA: TGTGCCAGTAGTATGCTTTCGGACAGGACGCGCGGGGCCAACGTCCTGACTTTC; CDR3: CASSMLSDRTRGANVLTF
V: TRBV29-1; J: TRBJ1-1; size: few; D: TRBD1; DNA: TGCAGCGGGGACCGGGACAGGGACACTGAAGCTTTCTTT; CDR3: CSGDRDRDTEAFF
V: TRBV4-2; J: TRBJ1-1; size: -; D: -; DNA: TGTGCCAGCAGCCAAGAGGGCAGCCTGAACACTGAAGCTTTCTTT; CDR3: CASSQEGSLNTEAFF
V: TRBV28; J: TRBJ1-5; size: many; D: TRBD1; DNA: TGTGCCAGCAGTATTACCGGGACAGGGGCAGGTGGTCCCCAGCATTTT; CDR3: CASSITGTGAGGPQHF
V: TRBV6-1; J: TRBJ2-5; size: many; D: TRBD2; DNA: TGTGCCAGCAGTCTTTCGGGACTAGTGGTTGAGACCCAGTACTTC; CDR3: CASSLSGLVVETQYF
V: TRBV20-1; J: TRBJ1-5; size: few; D: -; DNA: TGCAGTGCTAGAGTACTAGCAGGGCCCTATCAGCCCCAGCATTTT; CDR3: CSARVLAGPYQPQHF
V: TRBV10-3; J: TRBJ2-5; size: few; D: TRBD1; DNA: TGTGCCAGCCGACAGGGCCTCCAAGAGACCCAGTACTTC; CDR3: CASRQGLQETQYF
V: TRBV7-6; J: TRBJ1-3; size: many; D: TRBD1; DNA: TGTGCCAGCAGCTTAAGAGGGACAGGGTACGGAAACACCATATATTTT; CDR3: CASSLRGTGYGNTIYF
V: TRBV5-6; J: TRBJ2-1; size: -; D: TRBD2; DNA: TGTGCCAGCAGCTTGGCCTTGCTAGCGGGGGATTACAATGAGCAGTTCTTC; CDR3: CASSLALLAGDYNEQFF
V: TRBV29-1; J: TRBJ2-1; size: -; D: -; DNA: TGCAGCGTTGGAGGGGGATTCAACAATGAGCAGTTCTTC; CDR3: CSVGGGFNNEQFF
V: TRBV7-3; J: TRBJ2-7; size: few; D: -; DNA: TGTGCCAGCAGCCCCGACGTAACCTACGAGCAGTACTTC; CDR3: CASSPDVTYEQYF
V: TRBV28; J: TRBJ2-6; size: -; D: -; DNA: TGTGCCAGCAGTCCTGGAGGGTTCTCTGGGGCCAACGTCCTGACTTTC; CDR3: CASSPGGFSGANVLTF
V: TRBV7-2; J: TRBJ2-5; size: many; D: -; DNA: TGTGCCAGCAGCTTAATACCTAGCGTTGAGACCCAGTACTTC; CDR3: CASSLIPSVETQYF
V: TRBV20-1; J: TRBJ2-7; size: few; D: -; DNA: TGCAGTGCTAGAGAGACTCAGGACTACGAGCAGTACTTC; CDR3: CSARETQDYEQYF